These T cell receptor beta chains were read from a single sample in a study of CD8 T cells in ankylosing spondylitis. TCRdb called the 5' RACE reads again in MiXCR, with one record for every CDR3 protein. The profile shows about 90,000 distinct CDR3 sequences, roughly 27% of them singletons. The sample was blood, either unsorted or a sorted T cell fraction (not recorded which). The receptors were gathered from a male donor with ankylosing spondylitis or in good health (not recorded which). The CDR3 runs from the conserved cysteine through the conserved F or W. The order of the fields is J gene, V gene, clone size, D gene, CDR3 protein, CDR3 DNA. A D gene is named only where the DNA matches it firmly. Clone size is not always given. Where it is, it says once, few, many or a class for expanded clones.

>TRBJ1-2|TRBV29-1|few|-
CSVEGSNYGYTF
TGCAGCGTTGAAGGGAGTAACTATGGCTACACCTTC
>TRBJ1-1|TRBV24-1|-|-
CATRKEADTEAFF
TGTGCCACCAGAAAAGAAGCGGACACTGAAGCTTTCTTT
>TRBJ2-5|TRBV5-5|few|-
CASTTTTHRGETQYF
TGTGCCAGCACCACTACGACTCACCGGGGGGAGACCCAGTACTTC
>TRBJ1-5|TRBV6-5|-|-
CASSYGGIGQPQHF
TGTGCCAGCAGTTACGGTGGGATAGGACAGCCCCAGCATTTT
>TRBJ2-1|TRBV7-9|-|-
CASSLEDEQFF
TGTGCCAGCAGCCTGGAAGACGAGCAGTTCTTC
>TRBJ2-2|TRBV7-9|few|TRBD2
CASSLGGRSSRTGELFF
TGTGCCAGCAGCTTAGGCGGGAGGTCATCGAGAACCGGGGAGCTGTTTTTT
>TRBJ1-5|TRBV3-1|-|-
CASSFQGRDQPQHF
TGTGCCAGCAGCTTCCAGGGCCGGGATCAGCCCCAGCATTTT
>TRBJ2-5|TRBV5-5|-|-
CASSRGQETQYF
TGTGCCAGCAGCAGAGGGCAAGAGACCCAGTACTTC
>TRBJ1-2|TRBV18|-|TRBD1
CASSPRTGRNYGYTF
TGTGCCAGCTCACCACGGACAGGACGGAACTATGGCTACACCTTC
>TRBJ2-5|TRBV20-1|-|TRBD2
CSASSSGREETQYF
TGCAGTGCTAGTTCGAGCGGGAGGGAAGAGACCCAGTACTTC
>TRBJ2-7|TRBV20-1|few|-
CSALGTTSHEQYF
TGCAGTGCTTTAGGAACCACCTCCCACGAGCAGTACTTC
>TRBJ1-1|TRBV4-1|few|-
CASSQRSRQLMNTEAFF
TGCGCCAGCAGCCAAAGATCAAGACAGCTTATGAACACTGAAGCTTTCTTT
>TRBJ2-1|TRBV9|few|TRBD2
CASSALAGGAYNEQFF
TGTGCCAGCAGCGCTCTAGCGGGAGGTGCCTACAATGAGCAGTTCTTC
>TRBJ2-1|TRBV5-1|-|-
CASSLAQPLGHEQFF
TGCGCCAGCAGCTTGGCACAGCCGTTAGGGCATGAGCAGTTCTTC
>TRBJ1-2|TRBV20-1|-|-
CSATEGGIYGYTF
TGCAGTGCTACGGAGGGTGGAATATATGGCTACACCTTC
>TRBJ2-1|TRBV7-3|many|TRBD2
CASSLWAGVSYNEQFF
TGTGCCAGCAGCTTATGGGCGGGAGTCTCCTACAATGAGCAGTTCTTC
>TRBJ2-2|TRBV6-5|-|TRBD2
CASSTSGGGNTGELFF
TGTGCCAGCAGTACTAGCGGGGGCGGGAACACCGGGGAGCTGTTTTTT
>TRBJ1-2|TRBV5-1|-|-
CASSQGRESYGYTF
TGCGCCAGCAGCCAGGGACGGGAAAGTTATGGCTACACCTTC
>TRBJ2-5|TRBV29-1|few|TRBD2
CSVELVAGGQETQYF
TGCAGCGTTGAACTAGTAGCGGGAGGGCAAGAGACCCAGTACTTC
>TRBJ2-3|TRBV12-3/TRBV12-4|-|TRBD2
CASSRGGSDTQYF
TGTGCCAGCAGTCGGGGGGGTTCAGATACGCAGTATTTT
>TRBJ1-5|TRBV15|once|-
CATSRGGRGLNQPQHF
TGTGCCACCAGCAGAGGCGGCAGGGGACTAAATCAGCCCCAGCATTTT
>TRBJ2-3|TRBV20-1|-|TRBD2
CSARGGDTQYF
TGCAGTGCTCGGGGGGGAGATACGCAGTATTTT
>TRBJ2-1|TRBV5-1|-|-
CASSQTTGYNEQFF
TGCGCCAGCAGCCAAACGACAGGCTACAATGAGCAGTTCTTC
>TRBJ1-2|TRBV20-1|-|-
CSARGTAARGYTF
TGCAGTGCTAGGGGGACTGCAGCTCGTGGCTACACCTTC
>TRBJ2-3|TRBV11-2|many|-
CASSQLVSTDTQYF
TGTGCCAGCAGCCAACTAGTTAGCACAGATACGCAGTATTTT
>TRBJ1-3|TRBV5-6|-|-
CASSHLNGNTIYF
TGTGCCAGCAGCCACCTCAATGGAAACACCATATATTTT
>TRBJ2-1|TRBV10-3|-|-
CAISDSGSNNEQFF
TGTGCCATCAGTGATAGCGGTTCCAACAATGAGCAGTTCTTC
>TRBJ1-1|TRBV2|few|-
CASSRDTEAFF
TGTGCCAGCAGTCGCGATACTGAAGCTTTCTTT
>TRBJ2-7|TRBV7-2|-|-
CASSLALSVSYEQYF
TGTGCCAGCAGCTTAGCGCTTTCAGTCTCCTACGAGCAGTACTTC
>TRBJ2-1|TRBV7-9|-|-
CASRSIEGEQFF
TGTGCCAGCAGGTCAATAGAGGGGGAGCAGTTCTTC
>TRBJ1-2|TRBV6-1|-|TRBD1
CASSEEGTGPGYTF
TGTGCCAGCAGTGAAGAGGGGACAGGGCCTGGCTACACCTTC
>TRBJ2-2|TRBV24-1|few|-
CATSERGTGELFF
TGTGCCACCAGTGAGAGGGGGACCGGGGAGCTGTTTTTT
>TRBJ2-3|TRBV7-2|few|TRBD1
CASSSQTGTGWDTQYF
TGTGCCAGCAGCTCACAGACTGGGACAGGATGGGATACGCAGTATTTT
>TRBJ2-3|TRBV6-1|few|-
CASSDGYTDTQYF
TGTGCCAGCAGTGATGGCTACACAGATACGCAGTATTTT
>TRBJ2-2|TRBV12-3/TRBV12-4|few|-
CASSLMAPTGELFF
TGTGCCAGCAGTTTGATGGCCCCGACCGGGGAGCTGTTTTTT
>TRBJ1-3|TRBV5-1|-|-
CASSLSWGGNTIYF
TGCGCCAGCAGCTTGTCGTGGGGTGGAAACACCATATATTTT
>TRBJ1-2|TRBV7-9|few|-
CASSTGSHYGYTF
TGTGCCAGCAGCACCGGCAGCCACTATGGCTACACCTTC
>TRBJ2-7|TRBV20-1|many|-
CSARDLRESTWSSYEQYF
TGCAGTGCTAGAGATCTCCGGGAGTCCACCTGGAGCTCCTACGAGCAGTACTTC
>TRBJ2-1|TRBV20-1|-|TRBD2
CSAGPQAGDYYNEQFF
TGCAGTGCTGGTCCCCAAGCGGGGGATTACTACAATGAGCAGTTCTTC
>TRBJ1-5|TRBV5-6|few|-
CASSRRGLRNQPQHF
TGTGCCAGCAGCAGGAGGGGGTTAAGGAATCAGCCCCAGCATTTT
>TRBJ2-1|TRBV7-9|few|-
CASSVERRDNEQFF
TGTGCCAGCAGCGTAGAGCGCAGGGACAATGAGCAGTTCTTC
>TRBJ2-1|TRBV11-1|-|TRBD2
CASSGQGGENEQFF
TGTGCCAGCAGCGGCCAGGGAGGGGAGAATGAGCAGTTCTTC
>TRBJ2-7|TRBV11-1|-|-
CASSLVWRGGESSYEQYF
TGTGCCAGCAGCTTAGTTTGGAGGGGGGGGGAGTCCTCCTACGAGCAGTACTTC
>TRBJ1-2|TRBV10-3|few|-
CAISERSTLSGYGYTF
TGTGCCATCAGTGAGCGGTCGACACTCAGTGGCTATGGCTACACCTTC
>TRBJ2-1|TRBV7-6|-|TRBD1
CASSPQGDNYNEQFF
TGTGCCAGCAGCCCACAGGGGGACAACTACAATGAGCAGTTCTTC